The 22 T cell receptor beta chains below come from one sample, sequenced in a study of regulatory T cells in long-lasting Graves disease. Researchers made TCR beta libraries by using iRepertoire HTBI primers and running Arm-PCR on CDR3 regions. TCRdb reprocessed the multiplex PCR reads via MiXCR and lists one record per CDR3 protein. The repertoire has around 450,000 distinct CDR3 sequences, just under 15% of them found once; the top ten carry approximately 15%. The time point here: newly diagnosed GD, antithyroid drugs for less than 3 months. Following extraction of RNA from PBMCs, that RNA was used to make the TCR library. This sample also belongs to another study, concerning T cells in Graves' hyperthyroidism and ophthalmopathy.

This material consisted of peripheral blood mononuclear cells (PBMCs), taken at new diagnosis, from a patient treated with antithyroid drugs. These receptors all come from a woman in her 30s with Graves disease.

This clonotype was counted between two and nine times. The chain uses TRBV6-1 and TRBJ2-2; 8 bases line up with TRBD2. Trimming at V came to 8 bases and at J to 6 bases, leaving 5 bases not matched to a gene. The V gene's germline CDR1 is MNHNS and CDR2 SASEGT. This CDR3 region has 13 residues. CDR3 sequence (DNA): TGTGCCAGCGGGACTAGATTCGCCGGGGAGCTGTTTTTT. It translates to CASGTRFAGELFF.

This clonotype appeared a few times. This chain links TRBV25-1 with TRBJ1-3; possibly TRBD1 for D (5 bases). The V gene lost 6 bases and the J gene lost 2 bases, with 11 bases spanning the gap. CDR3 length: 14 amino acids. The germline V gene encodes CDR1 MGHDK and CDR2 SYGVNS. CDR3 residues: CASSAGLAGNTIYF. The CDR3, as DNA: TGTGCCAGCAGCGCAGGGTTAGCTGGAAACACCATATATTTT.

On this clonotype: A much larger clone differs by one base, so this may be a read error. Here the CDR3 reads CASSLVGAGGPNEQYF. CDR3 bases: TGTGCCAGCAGCTTAGTAGGAGCGGGGGGGCCCAATGAGCAGTACTTC. The chain recombines TRBV11-2 with TRBJ2-7; 10 positions agree with TRBD2. With V trimmed by 1 base and J by 7 bases, 10 bases remained unmatched. Germline CDR1 is SGHAT and CDR2 is FQNNGV. This CDR3 spans 16 amino acids.

In this sample, this clonotype turned up many times. The junction does not match germline at one end; this may be a read error. The chain recombines TRBV7-7 with TRBJ2-2, with D possibly matching TRBD2 (6 bases). CDR1 and CDR2 (germline): SSHAT, FNYEAQ (reference sequence). The CDR3 has 18 residues. The CDR3 spells CASSLSSGEWLEAGELFF. CDR3 nucleotides: TGTGCTAGCAGCTTAAGTTCGGGAGAGTGGTTAGAAGCCGGGGAGCTGTTTTTT. Based on the CDR3 plus reference TRBV7-7 and TRBJ2-2, the full variable domain is GAGVSQSPRYKVTKRGQDVTLRCDPISSHATLYWYQQALGQGPEFLTYFNYEAQPDKSGLPSDRFSAERPEGSISTLTIQRTEQRDSAMYRCASSLSSGEWLEAGELFFGEGSRLTVL.

This clonotype was observed many times. The V gene is TRBV5-1, the J gene TRBJ2-7, with 9 bases that match TRBD2. The CDR3 consists of 16 residues. V lost 3 bases, J lost 5 bases, and 12 bases stayed unmatched. Per germline, CDR1 SGHRS and CDR2 YFSETQ. The DNA of the CDR3 is TGCGCCAGCAGCTGGGGGGCCGAGACTAGCGGACACGAGCAGTACTTC. Its translation is CASSWGAETSGHEQYF.

The chain combines TRBV24-1 with TRBJ2-1, with D perhaps being TRBD1 or TRBD2 (5 bases each). V lost 4 bases, J lost 9 bases, and 15 bases lay in between. Germline loops: CDR1 KGHDR, CDR2 SFDVKD. CDR3 size: 14 residues. CDR3 loop: CATSETFLGVEQFF. The DNA for the CDR3 is TGTGCCACCAGTGAGACATTTTTGGGGGTTGAGCAGTTCTTC.

This clonotype was recorded a few times. The chain is built from TRBV6-1 and TRBJ1-4; D is unclear. This CDR3 is 13 amino acids long. Germline CDR1 MNHNS, CDR2 SASEGT. Trimming took 5 bases from V and 7 from J, leaving 11 bases between them. The CDR3 reads CASSHPQAEKLFF. CDR3 nucleotides: TGTGCCAGCAGTCACCCCCAAGCTGAAAAACTGTTTTTT.

The CDR3 bases are TGTGCCTGGAGTATGCTAGCGCTTACCTACGAGCAGTACTTC. It encodes CAWSMLALTYEQYF. The chain combines TRBV30 with TRBJ2-7; D is possibly TRBD2 (6 bases). The CDR3 loop spans 14 amino acids. Trimming removed 2 bases from V and 2 bases from J, with 13 bases in between. Germline V gene lookup returns CDR1 GTSNPN and CDR2 SVGIG (reference sequence).

This clonotype has at least ten counts. The V and J genes are TRBV7-3 and TRBJ2-3; D remains unclear. The ends were cut back, 0 bases at V and 5 bases at J, with 6 bases in the middle. Germline lookup yields CDR1 SGHTA and CDR2 FQGTGA. The CDR3 length is 13 residues. The CDR3 reads CASSLTSEDTQYF. The CDR3 region has the DNA TGTGCCAGCAGCTTAACCTCTGAAGATACGCAGTATTTT.

This clonotype came up many times. The rearrangement links TRBV6-5 to TRBJ2-1; D remains unclear. CDR3 length: 14 residues. V was cut by 1 base and J by 10 bases, with 14 bases left in between. CDR1 is MNHEY and CDR2 is SVGAGI in the germline V gene. CDR3: CASSYYGSLREQFF. CDR3 sequence (DNA): TGTGCCAGCAGTTACTACGGCTCCCTGCGGGAGCAGTTCTTC.

Worth noting for this clonotype: A read error is likely here: a far larger clone is one base away. The chain uses TRBV28 and TRBJ2-1; D may be TRBD1 or TRBD2 (5 bases each). The CDR3 has 14 residues. The V and J ends lost 8 bases and 13 bases respectively, with 24 bases between them. Germline loops: CDR1 MDHEN, CDR2 SYDVKM. The CDR3 loop reads CASEVSYPSGTQFF. The CDR3 bases are TGTGCCAGCGAGGTCTCCTACCCCTCTGGGACCCAGTTCTTC.

The V call is TRBV20-1, the J call TRBJ2-4; perhaps TRBD1 as D (7 bases). Trimming pared 1 base from V and 8 bases from J, leaving 18 bases between. The CDR3 consists of 15 residues. CDR1 DFQATT and CDR2 SNEGSKA come from the germline V gene (reference sequence). In DNA form, the CDR3 reads TGCAGTGCTAGAGCCGCGGGACAGCGGGTAGACATTCAGTACTTC. The encoded protein is CSARAAGQRVDIQYF.

The chain is built from TRBV5-1 and TRBJ2-5; D is unresolved. Looked up from germline, CDR1 is SGHRS and CDR2 is YFSETQ. The germline V and J ends were trimmed by 3 bases and 4 bases, with 19 bases remaining between them. This CDR3 has 16 amino acids. DNA for the CDR3: TGCGCCAGCAGCTCCAGGCTCGGCGCCGACATAGAGACCCAGTACTTC. Residues: CASSSRLGADIETQYF.

J is TRBJ2-7 and V is TRBV19; TRBD2 matches 10 bases. V was pared by 5 bases and J by 2 bases, with 6 bases of the junction left unmatched. This CDR3 is built from 15 residues. The germline gives CDR1 LNHDA, CDR2 SQIVND (reference sequence). CDR3 sequence (DNA): TGTGCCAGTAGTCATGGTAGCGGGAGGACCTACGAGCAGTACTTC. Protein: CASSHGSGRTYEQYF.

This clonotype was detected ten times or more. The chain couples TRBV28 to TRBJ1-2, with 10 bases lining up with TRBD1. Trimming cost V 6 bases and J 6 bases; bases outside gene matches: 10. Germline values: CDR1 MDHEN, CDR2 SYDVKM. CDR3 length: 15 amino acids. CDR3 in amino acids: CASRDTPGQGNGYTF. CDR3 DNA: TGTGCCAGCAGAGACACTCCGGGACAGGGGAATGGCTACACCTTC.

This clonotype was counted ten times or more. The chain recombines TRBV20-1 with TRBJ2-1; 12 nucleotides line up with TRBD2. With V trimmed by 5 bases and J by 2 bases, 7 bases remained unmatched. Per germline, CDR1 DFQATT and CDR2 SNEGSKA (reference sequence). The CDR3 loop spans 16 amino acids. The CDR3 nucleotides are TGCAGTGCTCCCGGGGCTAGCGGGAGGGCCTACAATGAGCAGTTCTTC. It yields the protein CSAPGASGRAYNEQFF.

Many counts were recorded for this clonotype. The J gene is TRBJ2-5, the V gene TRBV6-1; 7 bases line up with TRBD1. CDR1 MNHNS and CDR2 SASEGT come from the germline V gene. J was trimmed by 9 bases and V by 6 bases; bases with no gene match: 10. This CDR3 spans 13 amino acids. The CDR3 bases are TGTGCCAGCAGACCAGGGGGATTGGGGGCCCAGTACTTC. This translates into CASRPGGLGAQYF.

This clonotype appeared many times. This rearrangement joins TRBV2 to TRBJ2-1; D is possibly TRBD1 (6 bases). The CDR3 is 15 amino acids. Germline V lookup: CDR1 SNHLY, CDR2 FYNNEI. V was clipped by 5 bases and J by 9 bases, with 20 bases between them. This CDR3 reads CASSLLQGQEGEQFF. The CDR3 DNA reads as TGTGCCAGCAGTCTCCTCCAGGGGCAGGAAGGTGAGCAGTTCTTC.

This clonotype was seen ten or more times. This chain uses TRBV20-1 with TRBJ2-3; 11 bases line up with TRBD1. The CDR3 runs to 14 residues. Germline V gene lookup returns CDR1 DFQATT and CDR2 SNEGSKA (reference sequence). Trimming removed 6 bases from V and 2 bases from J; junction bases left unmatched: 4. CDR3 sequence: CSARDRGSTDTQYF. The CDR3 bases are TGCAGTGCCAGGGACAGGGGGTCCACAGATACGCAGTATTTT.

Many counts were recorded for this clonotype. The chain couples TRBV15 to TRBJ1-1, with no clear D. V was cut by 6 bases and J by 0 bases, with 14 bases left in between. The V gene's germline CDR1 is LNHNV and CDR2 YYDKDF (reference sequence). The CDR3 extends over 15 amino acids. The CDR3 loop is CATRKRETMNTEAFF. DNA of the CDR3: TGTGCCACCAGGAAGCGGGAGACCATGAACACTGAAGCTTTCTTT.

The V gene is TRBV6-2 or TRBV6-3, the J gene TRBJ2-1; TRBD1 aligns across 9 bases. Looked up from germline, CDR1 is MNHEY and CDR2 is SVGEGT. V lost 0 bases to trimming and J lost 0 bases; unmatched junction nucleotides: 12. This CDR3 spans 20 amino acids. CDR3 DNA sequence: TGTGCCAGCAGTTACTCTTGGGACAGGGAAGCGGGGAACTCCTACAATGAGCAGTTCTTC. Amino acid sequence: CASSYSWDREAGNSYNEQFF.

This clonotype was detected ten times or more. The rearrangement uses TRBV2 and TRBJ2-3; 14 bases agree with TRBD2. There are 22 residues in the CDR3. V dropped 8 bases and J dropped 1; count of bases not matched to a gene: 23. CDR1 SNHLY and CDR2 FYNNEI come from the germline V gene. The CDR3 here is CASFAVRGSGLAGGLGTDTQYF. The CDR3 DNA sequence: TGTGCCAGCTTCGCCGTCCGGGGGAGCGGACTAGCGGGAGGTCTGGGCACAGATACGCAGTATTTT.